This entry is about one T cell receptor beta chain. Its matching antigen is unknown. The entry originates in a study of regulatory T cells in long-lasting Graves disease. Broader study findings: Persistent patients shared more public clonotypes (around 2,500) than new patients (approximately 1,000).

Assembly of TCR beta libraries relied on iRepertoire HTBI primers together with Arm-PCR of CDR3 regions. TCRdb processed the multiplex PCR reads anew with MiXCR; each CDR3 protein has one entry. The sample comprises a few hundred thousand distinct CDR3 sequences, about 11% of which are singletons, and 15% to 20% rests with the top ten. Time point meaning: newly diagnosed GD, antithyroid drugs for less than 3 months. Preparation of the TCR library used RNA extracted from PBMCs. With 5 bases clipped from V and 4 bases from J, the junction kept 7 bases outside the gene matches. Germline CDR1 is MNHEY and CDR2 is SVGEGT. CDR3 size: 14 residues. In addition, the sample was reused for a study of T cells in Graves' hyperthyroidism and ophthalmopathy. As that report states: Investigators excluded patients with uncontrolled infection, other autoimmune disease, pregnancy or lactation. The HTBI primer set served for first-round RT-PCR of the TCR CDR3. In the analysis, a 13 V-J model separated ophthalmopathy from stable hyperthyroidism.

This clonotype was obtained from a young woman with Graves disease. This chain links TRBV6-2 or TRBV6-3 with TRBJ1-1; 7 positions match TRBD1. Sequencing was performed on peripheral blood mononuclear cells (PBMCs), taken at new diagnosis, from a patient treated with antithyroid drugs. CDR3 nucleotides: TGTGCCAGCAGTAGACCGGGACAGAGCACTGAAGCTTTCTTT. Translation gives CASSRPGQSTEAFF.